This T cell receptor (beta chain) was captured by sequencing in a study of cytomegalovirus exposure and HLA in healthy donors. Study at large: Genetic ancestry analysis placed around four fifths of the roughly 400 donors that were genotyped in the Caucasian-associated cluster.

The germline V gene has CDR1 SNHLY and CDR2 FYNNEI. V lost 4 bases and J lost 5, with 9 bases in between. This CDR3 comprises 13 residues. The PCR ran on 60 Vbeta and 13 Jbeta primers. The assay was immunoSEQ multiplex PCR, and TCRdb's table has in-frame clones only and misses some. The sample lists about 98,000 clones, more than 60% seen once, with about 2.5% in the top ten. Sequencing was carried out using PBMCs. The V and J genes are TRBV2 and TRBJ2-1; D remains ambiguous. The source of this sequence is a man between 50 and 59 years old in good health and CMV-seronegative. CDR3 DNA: TGTGCCAGCAGTGTCTGGGCCAACAATGAGCAGTTCTTC. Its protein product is CASSVWANNEQFF.